Listed here are 29 T cell receptor beta chains from one sample, sequenced in a study of blood T cell repertoires in COVID-19. Data came from immunoSEQ multiplex PCR; TCRdb stores just in-frame clones and leaves some out. The sample includes some 150,000 clones, about 86% of them seen just once. Specimen: PBMCs or T cells enriched from blood (not recorded which). The receptors originated from a man aged 50-59 years who had recovered from COVID-19.

This chain connects TRBV4-3 to TRBJ2-7; TRBD2 might be the D (6 bases). Germline CDR1 reads LGHNA; CDR2 reads YSLEER. V was clipped by 4 bases and J by 4 bases, with 14 bases between them. The CDR3 runs 14 residues. The CDR3 spells CASSRVEGPYEQYF. CDR3 DNA: TGCGCCAGCAGCCGGGTGGAGGGACCTTACGAGCAGTACTTC.

This clone was seen just once. The V call is TRBV7-8, the J call TRBJ2-7, with TRBD2 identical over 13 bases. CDR1 and CDR2 from the germline V gene are SGHVS and FQNEAQ. The CDR3 length is 15 residues. The ends lost 4 bases at V and 4 bases at J; junction bases unmatched: 4. The CDR3 sequence is CASSSGLAGKYEQYF. The CDR3 DNA follows: TGTGCCAGCAGCTCGGGACTAGCGGGGAAATACGAGCAGTACTTC.

The CDR3 DNA reads TGCGCCAGCAGCTGGGGGACAACAGCGAACACCGGGGAGCTGTTTTTT. Translating gives CASSWGTTANTGELFF. This sequence joins TRBV5-1 and TRBJ2-2, with a weak D call TRBD1 (6 bases). Trimming took off 3 bases at V and 0 bases at J, with 12 bases between the two ends. Germline V lookup: CDR1 SGHRS, CDR2 YFSETQ. This CDR3 contains 16 residues.

The genes are TRBV24-1 and TRBJ1-5; D is unresolved. This CDR3 spans 16 amino acids. Germline V lookup: CDR1 KGHDR, CDR2 SFDVKD. Trimming stripped 0 bases from V and 7 bases from J, with 15 bases between. In DNA form, the CDR3 reads TGTGCCACCAGTGATTTGCAGGAATCCCACTCCCAGCCCCAGCATTTT. As protein: CATSDLQESHSQPQHF.

This clone was found a few times. The chain recombines TRBV5-4 with TRBJ1-1; possibly TRBD1 for D (5 bases). The CDR3 totals 15 residues. Germline values: CDR1 SGHNT, CDR2 YYREEE (reference sequence). V was trimmed by 3 bases and J by 0 bases, leaving 12 bases between them. The CDR3 nucleotides are TGTGCCAGCAGCTCCCCCTCGACAGTGAACACTGAAGCTTTCTTT. Amino acids: CASSSPSTVNTEAFF.

The V gene is TRBV5-3, the J gene TRBJ2-3, with TRBD2 matching over 9 bases. TRBV5-3 is labeled an ORF, and its function is uncertain. This CDR3 is built from 19 residues. The J segment lost 4 bases and the V segment lost 2 bases, leaving 17 bases of the junction unmatched. CDR3 coding DNA: TGTGCCAGAAGCTTTTTCCCCCGGCGGGGGGGCAGTTCGGCAGATACGCAGTATTTT. Protein product: CARSFFPRRGGSSADTQYF.

The chain recombines TRBV28 with TRBJ2-7; no clear D. The CDR3 totals 11 residues. V was clipped by 5 bases and J by 6 bases, with 8 bases between them. Germline CDR1 MDHEN, CDR2 SYDVKM. The CDR3 loop is CASSLSREQYF. The CDR3 nucleotides read TGTGCCAGCAGTCTTAGCCGCGAGCAGTACTTC.

The chain employs TRBV28 and TRBJ1-2; no definite D call. Trimming cost V 2 bases and J 1 base, with 11 bases left between them. The CDR3 runs to 15 residues. CDR1 is MDHEN and CDR2 is SYDVKM in the germline V gene. DNA for the CDR3: TGTGCCAGCAGTTTAGGGAGAGGGAATAACTATGGCTACACCTTC. Translating gives CASSLGRGNNYGYTF.

The table lists this clone with a count of one. The V and J genes are TRBV6-2 or TRBV6-3 and TRBJ1-2; 10 nucleotides line up with TRBD1. The J segment lost 4 bases and the V segment lost 6 bases, leaving 8 bases of the junction unmatched. Germline CDR1 and CDR2: MNHEY and SVGEGT. The length of the CDR3 is 15 residues. The CDR3 coding sequence is TGTGCCAGCAGCTGGGGACAGGGGCCTACCTATGGCTACACCTTC. It translates to CASSWGQGPTYGYTF.

J is TRBJ1-2 and V is TRBV19; 9 bases match TRBD1. The V gene end was trimmed by 5 bases and the J gene end by 2 bases; junction bases not matched to a gene: 9. The CDR3 sequence is 16 residues long. From germline, CDR1 is LNHDA and CDR2 SQIVND (reference sequence). CDR3 amino acids: CASSLPGQGPNYGYTF. CDR3 sequence (DNA): TGTGCCAGTAGTTTACCCGGACAGGGGCCAAACTATGGCTACACCTTC. The complete variable domain, with remaining parts taken from reference TRBV19 and TRBJ1-2, reads DGGITQSPKYLFRKEGQNVTLSCEQNLNHDAMYWYRQDPGQGLRLIYYSQIVNDFQKGDIAEGYSVSREKKESFPLTVTSAQKNPTAFYLCASSLPGQGPNYGYTFGSGTRLTVV.

CDR3 in amino acids: CASSSRDRGATDTQYF. Written as DNA, the CDR3 is TGTGCCAGCTCATCCCGGGACAGGGGAGCCACAGATACGCAGTATTTT. The chain has TRBV18 and TRBJ2-3; 10 bases line up with TRBD1. With V trimmed by 5 bases and J by 2 bases, 7 bases remained unmatched. Germline lookup yields CDR1 KGHSH and CDR2 LQKENI. The CDR3 extends over 16 amino acids.

The chain joins TRBV29-1 to TRBJ1-1, with D possibly matching TRBD1 (6 bases). CDR1 SQVTM and CDR2 ANQGSEA come from the germline V gene. The CDR3 extends over 16 amino acids. V was trimmed by 7 bases and J by 2 bases, leaving 23 bases between them. CDR3 coding DNA: TGCAGCGCCACGAGCAGAGGGCGGGGGCTCAACACTGAAGCTTTCTTT. Amino acids: CSATSRGRGLNTEAFF. Based on the CDR3 plus reference TRBV29-1 and TRBJ1-1, the full variable domain is SAVISQKPSRDICQRGTSLTIQCQVDSQVTMMFWYRQQPGQSLTLIATANQGSEATYESGFVIDKFPISRPNLTFSTLTVSNMSPEDSSIYLCSATSRGRGLNTEAFFGQGTRLTVV.

The J gene is TRBJ1-2, the V gene TRBV4-3; D is perhaps TRBD1 (5 bases). The germline CDR1 and CDR2 sequences are LGHNA and YSLEER. This CDR3 is 16 amino acids long. Trimming pared 0 bases from V and 4 bases from J, leaving 15 bases between. The CDR3 here is CASSQELAGSGYGYTF. The CDR3 nucleotides are TGCGCCAGCAGCCAAGAATTGGCAGGGTCTGGCTATGGCTACACCTTC.

The chain has TRBV2 and TRBJ1-5; a possible D gene is TRBD1 (6 bases). Germline loops: CDR1 SNHLY, CDR2 FYNNEI. The CDR3 is made up of 12 amino acids. Trimming shortened V by 5 bases and J by 5 bases, and 7 bases separated the two germline ends. CDR3 DNA sequence: TGTGCCAGCAGTAACAGGGATCAGCCCCAGCATTTT. Its translation: CASSNRDQPQHF.

This chain connects TRBV7-8 to TRBJ1-2; tentative D call: TRBD1 (6 bases). The germline V and J ends were trimmed by 10 bases and 0 bases, with 18 bases remaining between them. Germline V lookup: CDR1 SGHVS, CDR2 FQNEAQ. The CDR3 is 15 residues long. The CDR3 nucleotides read TGTGCCACGCAGGGGTCCCGCGGACCTAACTATGGCTACACCTTC. Amino acid sequence: CATQGSRGPNYGYTF.

The chain combines TRBV2 with TRBJ1-6; D possibly corresponds to TRBD1 (5 bases). Trimming left V 5 bases short and J 5 bases short, with 13 bases between. Germline-derived CDR1 and CDR2 are SNHLY and FYNNEI. The CDR3 has 15 amino acids. The CDR3 bases are TGTGCCAGCAGTCCCTGGGGCAGGGATAATTCACCCCTCCACTTT. Its translation is CASSPWGRDNSPLHF.

CDR3 nucleotide sequence: TGTGCCAGCTCACCACCGGGGGGACGAACTGAAGCTTTCTTT. This gives the protein CASSPPGGRTEAFF. The chain uses TRBV18 and TRBJ1-1, with a tentative D call TRBD1 (5 bases). V gave up 0 bases and J gave up 5 bases, with 10 bases separating them. The CDR3 spans 14 residues. Looked up from germline, CDR1 is KGHSH and CDR2 is LQKENI.

The chain carries TRBV7-6 and TRBJ2-6; possibly TRBD2 for D (6 bases). Germline lookup yields CDR1 SGHVS and CDR2 FNYEAQ. CDR3 size: 16 residues. The V and J ends lost 0 bases and 2 bases respectively, with 8 bases between them. The CDR3 DNA follows: TGTGCCAGCAGCTTAGCAGGAGGGGCTGGGGCCAACGTCCTGACTTTC. Amino acid sequence: CASSLAGGAGANVLTF.

CDR3: CASSPGTGGYYGYTF. For the CDR3, the DNA is TGTGCCAGCAGCCCCGGGACAGGGGGTTACTATGGCTACACCTTC. This chain links TRBV5-6 with TRBJ1-2; 11 nucleotides align to TRBD1. With V trimmed by 4 bases and J by 3 bases, 5 bases remained unmatched. The CDR3 length is 15 residues. The germline V gene encodes CDR1 SGHDT and CDR2 YYEEEE.

The rearrangement uses TRBV30 and TRBJ2-2; D remains unclear. Germline V CDR1 and CDR2: GTSNPN, SVGIG (reference sequence). V lost 5 bases and J 5 bases, leaving 12 bases between the germline ends. There are 13 residues in the CDR3. CDR3 protein: CAWGVARTGELFF. The CDR3 DNA follows: TGTGCCTGGGGGGTAGCCCGGACCGGGGAGCTGTTTTTT.

This clone came up once. In the same sample, other DNA sequences code for this CDR3. The chain has TRBV7-2 and TRBJ1-1, with D possibly matching TRBD1 (6 bases). Germline values: CDR1 SGHTA, CDR2 FQGNSA. The CDR3 runs 13 residues. With 4 bases removed from V and 1 base from J, the gap between germline ends came to 7 bases. The CDR3: CASSSQGNTEAFF. CDR3 DNA sequence: TGTGCCAGCAGCTCACAGGGGAACACTGAAGCTTTCTTT.

This sequence joins TRBV18 and TRBJ2-1; 10 positions agree with TRBD1. Germline trimming cut 3 bases from V and 2 bases from J; bases unmatched to any gene: 7. CDR1 and CDR2 (germline): KGHSH, LQKENI. The CDR3 is 17 residues long. The CDR3 protein is CASSPLLGQGAYNEQFF. CDR3 in DNA: TGTGCCAGCTCACCCCTACTCGGACAGGGGGCCTACAATGAGCAGTTCTTC.

This clone was detected only once. The genes are TRBV7-3 and TRBJ2-2; D might be TRBD2 (5 bases). The V gene's germline CDR1 is SGHTA and CDR2 FQGTGA. V lost 5 bases, J lost 2 bases, and 21 bases lay in between. This CDR3 contains 18 residues. The CDR3 region is CASSGIAQRLDNTGELFF. CDR3 in DNA: TGTGCCAGCAGCGGAATAGCCCAGCGGTTGGATAACACCGGGGAGCTGTTTTTT.

The V gene is TRBV6-5, the J gene TRBJ1-4; tentatively, D is TRBD1 (5 bases). Per the germline V gene, CDR1 is MNHEY and CDR2 is SVGAGI. The V and J ends lost 6 bases and 8 bases respectively, with 19 bases between them. This CDR3 is 15 amino acids long. CDR3: CASRGRQGGQEKLFF. The CDR3 bases are TGTGCCAGCAGGGGACGCCAGGGAGGTCAGGAAAAACTGTTTTTT.

The CDR3 protein is CATSSLTDRFNQPQHF. The CDR3 nucleotides are TGTGCCACCAGCAGCCTGACGGACAGGTTTAATCAGCCCCAGCATTTT. The chain employs TRBV15 and TRBJ1-5, with 7 bases fitting TRBD1. CDR3 length: 16 amino acids. CDR1 and CDR2 (germline): LNHNV, YYDKDF (reference sequence). V lost 3 bases and J lost 4; bases outside the gene matches: 9.

This clone appeared once. This rearrangement joins TRBV11-3 to TRBJ2-7, with a tentative D call TRBD1 (6 bases). Germline V gene sequence: CDR1 SGHNT, CDR2 YENEEA. This CDR3 is built from 13 residues. Trimming took 1 base from V and 6 from J, leaving 10 bases between them. Written as DNA, the CDR3 is TGTGCCAGCAGCTTAGTACAGGGCGGCGAGCAGTACTTC. It yields the protein CASSLVQGGEQYF.

The rearrangement links TRBV9 to TRBJ2-1; D perhaps matches TRBD2 (6 bases). CDR1 and CDR2 (germline): SGDLS, YYNGEE. CDR3 size: 12 residues. Between the trimmed V and J ends, which lost 7 bases and 4 bases, there was a span of 9 bases. The CDR3 nucleotides are TGTGCCAGCGGGACTCAATACAATGAGCAGTTCTTC. Its protein product is CASGTQYNEQFF.

This sequence joins TRBV6-4 and TRBJ2-1, with 8 bases aligning to TRBD1. This CDR3 is built from 17 residues. Germline V gene lookup returns CDR1 MRHNA and CDR2 SNTAGT. J was trimmed by 6 bases and V by 2 bases; bases with no gene match: 12. Here the CDR3 DNA reads TGTGCCAGCAGTGACACGCAGGCCAGGGGGCGCCTCAATGAGCAGTTCTTC. This gives the protein CASSDTQARGRLNEQFF.

The chain carries TRBV6-6 and TRBJ2-5; D remains ambiguous. With 7 bases removed from V and 1 base from J, the gap between germline ends came to 4 bases. In germline, CDR1 is MNHNY, CDR2 SVGAGI (reference sequence). The CDR3 totals 11 residues. The CDR3 DNA reads as TGTGCCAGCACCGGCCAAGAGACCCAGTACTTC. This sequence encodes CASTGQETQYF.